This T cell receptor (beta chain) derives from a study of T cells in Graves' hyperthyroidism and ophthalmopathy. The source material, RNA transcripts, was used to amplify TCR beta CDR3 regions. During a first-round RT-PCR of the TCR CDR3, the HTBI primer set was used. TCRdb used MiXCR to reprocess the multiplex PCR reads, holding one entry per CDR3 protein. The data show 500,000 or so distinct CDR3 sequences, about 16% seen once. Trimming removed 1 base at V and 8 bases at J, with 14 bases between. Germline V gives CDR1 DFQATT, CDR2 SNEGSKA (reference sequence). The CDR3 loop spans 13 amino acids. This clonotype was picked up many times. Antigen: not known. Study-level findings and limits: Most clonotypes expanded in thyroid above 0.001 were likewise present in blood.

Each diagnosis was grounded in clinical symptoms, serum thyroxine and TRAb, thyroid ultrasound, and orbital computed tomography. Fresh 10 ml peripheral blood yielded PBMCs. The receptor's source is a woman in her twenties or thirties with Graves' ophthalmopathy. This rearrangement joins TRBV20-1 to TRBJ1-2, with unresolved D. Material: blood. The CDR3 here is CSARGTSVRGYTF. Here the CDR3 DNA reads TGCAGTGCTAGAGGGACGTCGGTTCGGGGCTACACCTTC.